This T cell receptor (beta chain) was retrieved from a study of CD8+CD57+ T cells in acquired aplastic anemia (dated by TCRdb to the late 2010s). In the study overall: DNA extracted from sorted CD4+ and CD8+ cells had a mean of around 3 ug, with a range of roughly 0.2 to 27.4 ug. CD8+CD57+ expansion was defined as a frequency above the mean frequency observed in healthy subjects.

The patients picked for sequencing were ones in whom flow cytometry had shown an expansion of CD8+CD57+ cells. Severe acquired aplastic anemia was diagnosed in all patients according to International Study of Aplastic Anemia and Agranulocytosis and Camitta criteria. At the time blood was sampled, none of the patients had received any therapy. The study deep-sequenced TCR repertoires of sorted CD4+ and CD8+ blood T cells from severe aplastic anemia patients and healthy subjects. Patients were enrolled in the USA under clinicaltrials.gov protocols 00001620, 01623167, 00001397, 00071045, 00081523 and 00961064. Ficoll-Paque density gradient centrifugation was used to isolate peripheral blood mononuclear cells. Before DNA extraction, CD4+ and CD8+ T cells were sorted by FACS or by magnetic beads. Profiling of TCR beta VDJ combinations and CDR3 sequences used genomic DNA as the template. TCR repertoire sequencing was run on an Illumina HiSeq 2000. Turning to the authors' computational methods: TRBV/TRBJ rearrangement plots, CDR3 size and DJ length profiles, and Simpson's diversity index were used to evaluate the repertoires. The immunodominant clone was defined as the most abundant DNA sequence in deep sequencing data. CDR3 amino acid sequences were screened for sharing across subjects and compared with published repertoires and the VDJdb database. TCRdb ran its own pipeline on the public reads, namely fastp trimming at Q25 and MiXCR clone calling, and kept in-frame beta chains. Each CDR3 protein gets just one entry, which takes the most common genes and DNA from the rows behind it. The V and J calls come from TCRdb's annotation, not from the publication. The sample table holds 450,000 to 600,000 distinct CDR3 sequences, of which approximately 33% were seen once. The ten largest clones represent 0.8% to 0.85% of the sample.

Study-level results and caveats: Patients and healthy controls showed no significant difference in CD8+ Simpson's diversity (P=0.060). Roughly 30 CD8+ CDR3 sequences were found to be shared between patients and controls, but these sequences appeared to be highly expressed in patients and within the immunodominant clones of the patients.

Concerning this clonotype: Its antigen remains undetermined. Base qualities were left out, and no much larger clone turns up one base away.

Sequences were obtained from sorted CD4+, CD8+, or CD8+CD57+ T cells (not recorded which) from PBMCs. The TCR originated in a human donor with aplastic anemia.

The CDR3 sequence is CASSVEAGRGFNYGYTF. The DNA sequence is given as TGTGCCAGCAGCGTAGAGGCCGGTCGGGGATTTAACTATGGCTACACCTTC. The rearranged chain carries TRBV9 and TRBJ1-2; no D gene call is confident. V sheds 0 bases and J sheds 1 base, leaving 16 bases between their ends. The CDR3 runs 17 residues from the cysteine to the phenylalanine. Only the CDR3 portion is preserved as DNA: 51 bases, with reading frame beginning at the first base. Reading the germline V gene gives CDR1 SGDLS and CDR2 YYNGEE.